This TCR beta chain was captured in a study of cytomegalovirus exposure and HLA in healthy donors. CDR3 length equals 13 residues. The germline CDR1 and CDR2 sequences are ENHRY and SYGVKD. V was clipped by 5 bases and J by 5 bases; unmatched bases: 2. A multiplex PCR was run with 60 Vbeta primers and 13 Jbeta primers. Generated by immunoSEQ multiplex PCR, the TCRdb table keeps only in-frame clones and is missing some. Counted here are roughly 130,000 clones, 80% occurring once; the ten biggest clones make up about 2.6%. The chain is built from TRBV10-3 and TRBJ2-7, with TRBD2 matching over 11 bases. Material: PBMCs. The receptor was derived from a young man in good health and CMV-seronegative. The CDR3 DNA follows: TGTGCCATCAGTTTAGCGGGAGGGAACGAGCAGTACTTC. Its translation: CAISLAGGNEQYF.